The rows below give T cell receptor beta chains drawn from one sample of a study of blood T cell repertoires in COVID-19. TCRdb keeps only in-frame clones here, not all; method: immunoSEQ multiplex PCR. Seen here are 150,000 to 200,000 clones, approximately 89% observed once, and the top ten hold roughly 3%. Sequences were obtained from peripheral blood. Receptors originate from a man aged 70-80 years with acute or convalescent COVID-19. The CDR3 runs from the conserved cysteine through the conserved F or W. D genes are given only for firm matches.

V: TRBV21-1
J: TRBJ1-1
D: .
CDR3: CASSKASVIIALLNTEAFF
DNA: TGTGCCAGCAGCAAAGCTTCCGTAATTATAGCTCTACTGAACACTGAAGCTTTCTTT

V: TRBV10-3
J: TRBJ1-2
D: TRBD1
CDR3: CAISEPGQGAHGYTF
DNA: TGTGCCATCAGTGAGCCGGGACAGGGGGCTCATGGCTACACCTTC

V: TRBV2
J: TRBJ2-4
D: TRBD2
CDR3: CASSSPGTSGTKNIQYF
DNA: TGTGCCAGCAGCTCACCCGGGACTAGCGGGACCAAAAACATTCAGTACTTC

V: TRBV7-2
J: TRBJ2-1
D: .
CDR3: CASRLEGVGYNEQFF
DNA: TGTGCCAGCAGACTCGAGGGGGTCGGATACAATGAGCAGTTCTTC

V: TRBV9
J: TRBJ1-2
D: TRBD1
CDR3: CASSTRDSLADGYTF
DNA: TGTGCCAGCAGCACCCGGGACAGTCTTGCCGATGGCTACACCTTC

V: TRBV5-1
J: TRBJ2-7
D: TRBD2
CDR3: CASSYGASGLYEQYF
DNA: TGCGCCAGCAGTTACGGCGCTAGCGGACTCTACGAGCAGTACTTC

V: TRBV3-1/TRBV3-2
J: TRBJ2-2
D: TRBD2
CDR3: CASSRTSVPTGELFF
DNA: TGTGCCAGCAGCCGGACTAGCGTTCCAACCGGGGAGCTGTTTTTT

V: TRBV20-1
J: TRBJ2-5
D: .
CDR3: CSASTSGETQYF
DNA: TGCAGTGCTAGTACGAGCGGGGAGACCCAGTACTTC

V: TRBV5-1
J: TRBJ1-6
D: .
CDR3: CASSLIGGDSPLHF
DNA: TGCGCCAGCAGCTTGATAGGGGGGGATTCACCCCTCCACTTT

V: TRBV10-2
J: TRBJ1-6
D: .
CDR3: CASSESSPSSPLHF
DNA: TGCGCCAGCAGTGAGTCTTCCCCAAGCTCACCCCTCCACTTT

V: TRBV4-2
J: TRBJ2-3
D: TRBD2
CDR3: CASSARTSGWNTQYF
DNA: TGTGCCAGCAGCGCGCGGACTAGCGGGTGGAATACGCAGTATTTT